The sequence of this T cell receptor (beta chain) was determined in a study of T-cell memory formation after mild COVID-19. Study-level background: Most TCR clusters belonged to a single donor.

This clonotype was seen a few times. Its antigen is unknown. V lost 1 base and J lost 0, with 9 bases in between. The length of the CDR3 is 15 residues. Germline V lookup: CDR1 LNHNV, CDR2 YYDKDF (reference sequence). Study-wide results and limits: Clones that shrank (day 15 to 85) were balanced CD4/CD8, whereas later expanders leaned CD4+. Contracting clones localized mainly to CM and EM when CD4+ and mainly to EMRA when CD8+.

TCRdb itself ran the 5' RACE reads through MiXCR, one entry per CDR3 protein. This table has fewer than 200,000 distinct CDR3 sequences, approximately 12% appearing once. The sequencing input was PBMCs or a T cell subset sorted from them (not recorded which). V is TRBV15 and J is TRBJ1-2; no clear D. This clonotype was sampled from a man between 18 and 29 years old who had mild COVID-19 (a few samples of this study predate the infection). Cell type and time point are not known. CDR3 nucleotide sequence: TGTGCCACCAGCAGAGTTGGTCAGTCTAACTATGGCTACACCTTC. Residues: CATSRVGQSNYGYTF.